This passage covers 25 T cell receptor beta chains from one sample sequenced in a study of blood T cell repertoires in COVID-19. Profiled with immunoSEQ multiplex PCR; TCRdb holds only in-frame clones, not every one. The sample consists of approximately 250,000 clones, 65% to 85% of them appearing once. The specimen was peripheral blood. These receptor sequences come from a human donor in a cohort sampled during active COVID-19.

This chain connects TRBV7-3 to TRBJ2-1; 8 nucleotides line up with TRBD2. The CDR3 has 16 amino acids. With V trimmed by 2 bases and J by 1 base, 4 bases remained unmatched. CDR1 SGHTA and CDR2 FQGTGA come from the germline V gene. DNA for the CDR3: TGTGCCAGCAGCTTAGCGGGGGGTATTTCCTACAATGAGCAGTTCTTC. Encoded protein: CASSLAGGISYNEQFF.

This clone showed up just a few times. The chain couples TRBV11-2 to TRBJ2-1, with D possibly being TRBD1 (6 bases). This CDR3 region has 11 residues. Trimming cost V 3 bases and J 13 bases, with 10 bases left between them. Germline V lookup: CDR1 SGHAT, CDR2 FQNNGV. CDR3 bases: TGTGCCAGCAGCTTCGAGGGGGAACAGTTCTTC. It encodes CASSFEGEQFF. Based on the CDR3 plus reference TRBV11-2 and TRBJ2-1, the full variable domain is EAGVAQSPRYKIIEKRQSVAFWCNPISGHATLYWYQQILGQGPKLLIQFQNNGVVDDSQLPKDRFSAERLKGVDSTLKIQPAKLEDSAVYLCASSFEGEQFFGPGTRLTVL.

The CDR3 is CASSFRDSEAFF. The CDR3 DNA reads as TGTGCCAGCAGCTTTAGGGACAGCGAAGCTTTCTTT. This chain joins TRBV5-6 and TRBJ1-1, with TRBD1 matching 7 bases. This CDR3 is 12 amino acids long. CDR1 is SGHDT, CDR2 YYEEEE, per germline. Trimming took 2 bases from V and 8 from J; bases not matched to a gene: 3.

The chain employs TRBV10-1 and TRBJ1-1; tentatively, D is TRBD1 (5 bases). From germline, CDR1 is WNHNN and CDR2 SYGVQD (reference sequence). CDR3 length: 13 amino acids. Trimming took off 2 bases at V and 6 bases at J, with 10 bases between the two ends. CDR3 nucleotide sequence: TGCGCCAGCAGTGAGAGGACATGGGCTGAAGCTTTCTTT. Its protein is CASSERTWAEAFF.

The chain carries TRBV6-5 and TRBJ2-7, with D perhaps TRBD2 (7 bases). CDR3 length: 14 residues. Trimming took 9 bases from V and 2 from J, leaving 17 bases between them. Germline CDR1 reads MNHEY; CDR2 reads SVGAGI. The CDR3 sequence: CARFFGGATYEQYF. DNA of the CDR3: TGTGCCAGGTTTTTTGGGGGGGCCACCTACGAGCAGTACTTC.

This clone was detected only a few times. The chain joins TRBV10-1 to TRBJ2-7, with TRBD2 matching 12 bases. The V gene end was trimmed by 0 bases and the J gene end by 12 bases; junction bases not matched to a gene: 6. The CDR3 runs 14 residues. The germline CDR1 and CDR2 sequences are WNHNN and SYGVQD (reference sequence). The CDR3 DNA reads TGCGCCAGCAGTGAGTCGTCTACTAGCGGGAGGTCGTACTTC. Protein product: CASSESSTSGRSYF.

The V call is TRBV6-6, the J call TRBJ1-2, with TRBD1 identical over 9 bases. Germline CDR1 and CDR2: MNHNY and SVGAGI (reference sequence). V gave up 7 bases and J gave up 8 bases; unmatched junction bases: 5. CDR3 size: 12 residues. The CDR3 is CASTWDRDGYTF. The CDR3 DNA reads TGTGCCAGCACCTGGGACAGGGACGGCTACACCTTC.

DNA for the CDR3: TGCAGTGCTACAGGGGAAGAGACCCAGTACTTC. The encoded protein is CSATGEETQYF. The chain carries TRBV20-1 and TRBJ2-5, with D possibly being TRBD1 (6 bases). CDR1 is DFQATT, CDR2 SNEGSKA, per germline (reference sequence). V gave up 4 bases and J gave up 3 bases, with 6 bases separating them. The CDR3 is 11 residues long.

The chain couples TRBV7-3 to TRBJ2-2, with D unresolved. Germline V gene sequence: CDR1 SGHTA, CDR2 FQGTGA. Trimming removed 8 bases from V and 7 bases from J, with 11 bases in between. The CDR3 runs 12 residues. CDR3 in amino acids: CASAAGVGELFF. In nucleotides, the CDR3 is TGTGCCAGCGCCGCCGGTGTCGGGGAGCTGTTTTTT. The variable domain in full, with the rest retrieved from reference TRBV7-3 and TRBJ2-2, is GAGVSQTPSNKVTEKGKYVELRCDPISGHTALYWYRQSLGQGPEFLIYFQGTGAADDSGLPNDRFFAVRPEGSVSTLKIQRTERGDSAVYLCASAAGVGELFFGEGSRLTVL.

The genes are TRBV5-6 and TRBJ2-2; 11 bases fit TRBD1. Germline V CDR1 and CDR2: SGHDT, YYEEEE. After removal of 2 bases from V and 6 bases from J, the junction contained 3 bases not matched to a gene. This CDR3 is 15 amino acids long. CDR3 in amino acids: CASSFPGQGAGELFF. The CDR3 DNA sequence: TGTGCCAGCAGCTTCCCGGGACAGGGGGCCGGGGAGCTGTTTTTT.

The chain links TRBV7-8 to TRBJ2-1; 9 positions match TRBD1. The germline CDR1 and CDR2 sequences are SGHVS and FQNEAQ. This CDR3 comprises 15 residues. V lost 5 bases, J lost 8 bases, and 10 bases stayed unmatched. CDR3 residues: CASSPRDRASDEQFF. The CDR3 DNA follows: TGTGCCAGCAGCCCCCGGGACAGGGCTTCAGATGAGCAGTTCTTC.

V and J are TRBV18 and TRBJ2-7; TRBD1 agrees at 7 bases. Germline CDR1 KGHSH, CDR2 LQKENI. The junction had 5 bases not matched to a gene; V was cut back by 3 bases and J by 3 bases. This CDR3 has 14 residues. The CDR3 reads CASSPYRDSYEQYF. CDR3 bases: TGTGCCAGCTCACCGTACCGGGACAGCTACGAGCAGTACTTC. Drawing the rest from reference TRBV18 and TRBJ2-7, the complete variable domain is NAGVMQNPRHLVRRRGQEARLRCSPMKGHSHVYWYRQLPEEGLKFMVYLQKENIIDESGMPKERFSAEFPKEGPSILRIQQVVRGDSAAYFCASSPYRDSYEQYFGPGTRLTVT.

This chain links TRBV19 with TRBJ1-2, with 11 bases lining up with TRBD1. Unmatched junction bases numbered 8, after V lost 5 bases and J lost 6 bases. Germline V gene data show CDR1 as LNHDA and CDR2 as SQIVND (reference sequence). The CDR3 runs 15 residues. The CDR3 region is CASSFGQGARHGYTF. In nucleotides, the CDR3 is TGTGCCAGTAGTTTCGGACAGGGGGCGCGACATGGCTACACCTTC.

DNA for the CDR3: TGTGCCAGTAGCGGGACAGATAGCAATCAGCCCCAGCATTTT. Amino acid sequence: CASSGTDSNQPQHF. The chain carries TRBV19 and TRBJ1-5; 7 bases line up with TRBD1. Germline V gene data show CDR1 as LNHDA and CDR2 as SQIVND (reference sequence). With V trimmed by 6 bases and J by 0 bases, 2 bases remained unmatched. This CDR3 has 14 amino acids.

The chain uses TRBV30 and TRBJ2-2; the match to TRBD1 covers 11 bases. CDR1 is GTSNPN and CDR2 is SVGIG in the germline V gene (reference sequence). The CDR3 totals 17 residues. V shed 3 bases and J 4 bases; nucleotides not matched to a gene: 10. CDR3 nucleotides: TGTGCCTGGAGACGATCCGGGACAGGGGGTACCACCGGGGAGCTGTTTTTT. Translated, it gives CAWRRSGTGGTTGELFF.

The chain joins TRBV6-5 to TRBJ1-1; 7 bases match TRBD1. The CDR3 consists of 14 residues. V was clipped by 7 bases and J by 5 bases; unmatched bases: 10. Germline CDR1 and CDR2: MNHEY and SVGAGI. The CDR3 is CASNRDRSRTEAFF. In DNA form, the CDR3 reads TGTGCCAGCAACCGGGACAGAAGTCGAACTGAAGCTTTCTTT.

The chain is built from TRBV6-6 and TRBJ2-7; 9 nucleotides line up with TRBD1. There are 14 residues in the CDR3. CDR1 and CDR2 from the germline V gene are MNHNY and SVGAGI (reference sequence). Unmatched junction bases numbered 10, after V lost 6 bases and J lost 7 bases. The CDR3 sequence: CASRSTQGAGEQYF. The CDR3 DNA reads TGTGCCAGCAGATCCACACAGGGGGCCGGGGAGCAGTACTTC.

This chain joins TRBV20-1 and TRBJ2-5, with 8 bases identical to TRBD1. The CDR3 has 14 amino acids. With 4 bases clipped from V and 4 bases from J, the junction kept 8 bases outside the gene matches. Germline CDR1 DFQATT, CDR2 SNEGSKA (reference sequence). The CDR3 is CSATDRGPRETQYF. CDR3 coding DNA: TGCAGTGCTACTGACAGGGGACCTAGAGAGACCCAGTACTTC.

The V and J genes are TRBV10-1 and TRBJ2-7; D is unclear. V lost 3 bases and J 0 bases, leaving 18 bases between the germline ends. Germline CDR1 reads WNHNN; CDR2 reads SYGVQD (reference sequence). CDR3 size: 17 residues. The CDR3 sequence is CASSDQYSPPFSYEQYF. The CDR3 bases are TGCGCCAGCAGTGACCAATACAGTCCACCTTTCTCCTACGAGCAGTACTTC.

Here the CDR3 DNA reads TGTGCCAGCAGCCAGGAGACTAGCGGGAGGGCCAGGGATACGCAGTATTTT. Its protein product is CASSQETSGRARDTQYF. The chain links TRBV4-2 to TRBJ2-3; 14 bases agree with TRBD2. CDR1 and CDR2 (germline): LGHNA, YNFKEQ. This CDR3 has 17 amino acids. V lost 3 bases to trimming and J lost 6 bases; unmatched junction nucleotides: 8.

With respect to this clone: The same CDR3 can be traced to other DNA sequences in this sample. V usage is TRBV24-1 and J usage is TRBJ2-5; D is perhaps TRBD2 (6 bases). CDR3 size: 13 residues. Trimming pared 4 bases from V and 5 bases from J, leaving 10 bases between. Germline CDR1 and CDR2: KGHDR and SFDVKD. CDR3 sequence: CATSEPGRETQYF. The CDR3 region has the DNA TGTGCCACCAGTGAGCCAGGGAGGGAGACCCAGTACTTC.

The CDR3: CASSLHVGGPGEQFF. In DNA, the CDR3 is TGTGCCAGCAGCTTACATGTGGGAGGGCCGGGTGAGCAGTTCTTC. V usage is TRBV11-3 and J usage is TRBJ2-1, with 7 bases identical to TRBD2. V trimming: 2 bases; J trimming: 9 bases; junction bases outside the gene matches: 10. This CDR3 region has 15 residues. Looked up from germline, CDR1 is SGHNT and CDR2 is YENEEA.

The chain joins TRBV4-1 to TRBJ2-5; 8 bases fit TRBD2. Germline CDR1 MGHRA, CDR2 YSYEKL. This CDR3 comprises 13 residues. Losses at the gene ends were 1 base for V and 5 bases for J; bases not matched to a gene: 0. The CDR3 DNA is TGCGCCAGCAGCCAAGTAGCGGGGGAGACCCAGTACTTC. This translates into CASSQVAGETQYF.

In its sample, this clone was seen once. V usage is TRBV24-1 and J usage is TRBJ2-3, with 7 bases that match TRBD2. Unmatched junction bases numbered 3, after V lost 4 bases and J lost 0 bases. The CDR3 spans 15 residues. Germline V lookup: CDR1 KGHDR, CDR2 SFDVKD. As DNA, the CDR3 is TGTGCCACCAGTGAGCGGGGGTCTAGCACAGATACGCAGTATTTT. This sequence encodes CATSERGSSTDTQYF.

V and J are TRBV5-4 and TRBJ1-2; TRBD1 agrees at 9 bases. After removal of 3 bases from V and 4 bases from J, the junction contained 7 bases not matched to a gene. The CDR3 has 15 amino acids. CDR1 and CDR2 (germline): SGHNT, YYREEE (reference sequence). CDR3 coding DNA: TGTGCCAGCAGCTCATTACAGGGGGCTGGCTATGGCTACACCTTC. It codes for CASSSLQGAGYGYTF. The whole variable domain, filled in from reference TRBV5-4 and TRBJ1-2, reads ETGVTQSPTHLIKTRGQQVTLRCSSQSGHNTVSWYQQALGQGPQFIFQYYREEENGRGNFPPRFSGLQFPNYSSELNVNALELDDSALYLCASSSLQGAGYGYTFGSGTRLTVV.